This TCR beta chain originates from a study of identical twins. The study's findings and limits: It was possible that invariant MAIT and iNKT cells partly confounded the zero-insertion analyses.

V was cut by 3 bases and J by 5 bases, with 16 bases left in between. This CDR3 contains 15 residues. CDR1 and CDR2 (germline): MDHEN, SYDVKM. This clonotype has a handful of counts. Its antigen is currently unknown. Unique molecular identifiers were present on cDNA, and template switching added a universal primer site. TCRdb ran MiXCR on the 5' RACE reads and lists one entry per CDR3 protein. Among some 320,000 distinct CDR3 sequences listed, roughly an eighth were seen once. This sample was also put to use in a study of yellow fever vaccine responses in identical twins.

The sequenced sample consisted of CD8+ T cells sorted from blood. This chain uses TRBV28 with TRBJ2-5, with TRBD2 as a possible D gene (5 bases). The TCR originated in a woman aged 18-35 years in good health. Written as DNA, the CDR3 is TGTGCCAGCAGTTTTGTTGAGAGGGTAGACGAGACCCAGTACTTC. Protein sequence: CASSFVERVDETQYF.